The next 26 T cell receptor beta chains were all read from a single sample in a study of cytomegalovirus exposure and HLA in healthy donors (dated by TCRdb to between 2016 and 2019). Preparation of the library involved the immunoSEQ multiplex PCR assay. TCRdb provides this immuneACCESS table in a form limited to in-frame rearrangements. Some clones are lacking; in checked studies, under half of them reflect an unresolved V gene, and why the rest are absent is not known. Present in this sample are 150,000 to 200,000 clones, approximately 86% of which were seen just once. The ten largest account for roughly 2.6% of the sample. Sequenced input: PBMCs. The origin of the receptors is a man younger than 35 in good health and CMV-seropositive.

The chain couples TRBV5-1 to TRBJ1-4, with 7 bases that match TRBD1. Germline assignment: CDR1 SGHRS and CDR2 YFSETQ. The CDR3 length is 15 residues. V gave up 1 base and J gave up 6 bases; unmatched junction bases: 6. The CDR3 DNA follows: TGCGCCAGCAGCTTGACAGGGGTCTGGGATGAAAAACTGTTTTTT. Translated, it gives CASSLTGVWDEKLFF.

The CDR3 reads CASSIAHAAVGFSWPQHF. The CDR3 DNA reads TGTGCCAGTAGTATAGCACATGCGGCAGTCGGGTTCTCCTGGCCCCAGCATTTT. This chain connects TRBV19 to TRBJ1-5; the D is unclear. Trimming pared 1 base from V and 9 bases from J, leaving 25 bases between. CDR3 length equals 18 residues. The germline CDR1 and CDR2 sequences are LNHDA and SQIVND (reference sequence).

The V and J genes are TRBV6-1 and TRBJ2-1; 7 nucleotides agree with TRBD2. The CDR3 spans 15 residues. The V gene end was trimmed by 8 bases and the J gene end by 8 bases; junction bases not matched to a gene: 15. Germline V CDR1 and CDR2: MNHNS, SASEGT. The CDR3 sequence is CASLSGLPPLDEQFF. CDR3 in DNA: TGTGCCAGCCTCTCGGGACTACCGCCCCTCGATGAGCAGTTCTTC.

The chain uses TRBV4-1 and TRBJ2-1; 12 bases fit TRBD2. Trimming took 3 bases from V and 4 from J; bases not matched to a gene: 4. The CDR3 has 16 amino acids. CDR1 is MGHRA, CDR2 YSYEKL, per germline. CDR3 DNA: TGCGCCAGCAGCCACCTAGCGGGAGGGAATTACAATGAGCAGTTCTTC. This codes for CASSHLAGGNYNEQFF.

The rearrangement uses TRBV27 and TRBJ1-6, with 7 nucleotides matching TRBD1. CDR3 length: 14 amino acids. The germline CDR1 and CDR2 sequences are MNHEY and SMNVEV (reference sequence). Losses at the gene ends were 4 bases for V and 8 bases for J; bases not matched to a gene: 5. The CDR3 nucleotides read TGTGCCAGCAGTTGGGACAGTGTCCATTCACCCCTCCACTTT. Protein sequence: CASSWDSVHSPLHF.

The chain combines TRBV9 with TRBJ2-3; 9 nucleotides align to TRBD2. There are 16 residues in the CDR3. The V segment lost 0 bases and the J segment 2 bases; nucleotides outside the gene matches: 4. CDR1 SGDLS and CDR2 YYNGEE come from the germline V gene. The DNA for the CDR3 is TGTGCCAGCAGCGTAGCGGCGGGGGGGATCACAGATACGCAGTATTTT. This gives the protein CASSVAAGGITDTQYF. The full variable domain, rest sourced from reference TRBV9 and TRBJ2-3, is DSGVTQTPKHLITATGQRVTLRCSPRSGDLSVYWYQQSLDQGLQFLIQYYNGEERAKGNILERFSAQQFPDLHSELNLSSLELGDSALYFCASSVAAGGITDTQYFGPGTRLTVL.

The chain uses TRBV27 and TRBJ2-2; the D gene is possibly TRBD2 (5 bases). The CDR3 has 16 amino acids. V was cut by 5 bases and J by 0 bases, with 13 bases left in between. Germline CDR1 reads MNHEY; CDR2 reads SMNVEV (reference sequence). CDR3 loop: CASSPKGAANTGELFF. The CDR3 DNA reads TGTGCCAGCAGTCCCAAAGGAGCGGCGAACACCGGGGAGCTGTTTTTT.

The CDR3 protein is CAWSYGLAGGIAGELFF. The DNA for the CDR3 is TGTGCCTGGAGTTACGGGCTAGCGGGGGGGATCGCCGGGGAGCTGTTTTTT. J is TRBJ2-2 and V is TRBV30, with 12 bases matching TRBD2. V lost 2 bases to trimming and J lost 6 bases; unmatched junction nucleotides: 10. The CDR3 runs 17 residues. Germline CDR1 GTSNPN, CDR2 SVGIG (reference sequence).

The V call is TRBV9, the J call TRBJ2-3; 9 bases are shared with TRBD1. The CDR3 consists of 16 residues. Germline values: CDR1 SGDLS, CDR2 YYNGEE. The trim removed 4 bases at V and 6 bases at J, leaving 12 bases unmatched. CDR3 sequence (DNA): TGTGCCAGCAGCCTATCCGGGACAGGGAGTTCGGATACGCAGTATTTT. It yields the protein CASSLSGTGSSDTQYF. The complete variable domain, with remaining parts taken from reference TRBV9 and TRBJ2-3, reads DSGVTQTPKHLITATGQRVTLRCSPRSGDLSVYWYQQSLDQGLQFLIQYYNGEERAKGNILERFSAQQFPDLHSELNLSSLELGDSALYFCASSLSGTGSSDTQYFGPGTRLTVL.

The chain joins TRBV28 to TRBJ2-7; no definite D call. The V gene's germline CDR1 is MDHEN and CDR2 SYDVKM. V was clipped by 5 bases and J by 5 bases, with 10 bases between them. The CDR3 consists of 12 residues. The CDR3 DNA follows: TGTGCCAGCAGTCTCGCAGGTAACGAGCAGTACTTC. Translated, it gives CASSLAGNEQYF.

This chain connects TRBV7-2 to TRBJ1-2, with 7 nucleotides matching TRBD1. Germline values: CDR1 SGHTA, CDR2 FQGNSA. V lost 3 bases to trimming and J lost 3 bases; unmatched junction nucleotides: 19. CDR3 length: 19 residues. This CDR3 reads CASSFLSQDRVMLHYGYTF. The DNA for the CDR3 is TGTGCCAGCAGCTTCCTTTCCCAAGACAGGGTGATGTTGCACTATGGCTACACCTTC.

V is TRBV5-1 and J is TRBJ2-7; D gene unclear. Germline V gene sequence: CDR1 SGHRS, CDR2 YFSETQ. Trimming removed 5 bases at V and 0 bases at J, with 9 bases between. The CDR3 has 13 amino acids. CDR3 bases: TGCGCCAGCAGTGCTACGAGCTCCTACGAGCAGTACTTC. Residues: CASSATSSYEQYF.

The chain combines TRBV7-2 with TRBJ2-1, with TRBD1 as a possible D gene (6 bases). V shed 2 bases and J shed 5 bases, with 13 bases lying between them. Germline CDR1 SGHTA, CDR2 FQGNSA. This CDR3 contains 15 residues. CDR3: CASSLNTGPHNEQFF. Written as DNA, the CDR3 is TGTGCCAGCAGCTTAAACACAGGGCCCCACAATGAGCAGTTCTTC.

This chain uses TRBV11-3 with TRBJ2-1; 7 bases fit TRBD1. The CDR3 sequence is 14 residues long. Trimming at V came to 6 bases and at J to 8 bases, leaving 10 bases not matched to a gene. Germline-derived CDR1 and CDR2 are SGHNT and YENEEA. The CDR3: CASSHTYRGHEQFF. The CDR3 DNA sequence: TGTGCCAGCAGTCACACTTACAGGGGACATGAGCAGTTCTTC.

The V and J genes are TRBV4-1 and TRBJ2-3; 7 nucleotides line up with TRBD1. CDR3 length: 16 residues. Per the germline V gene, CDR1 is MGHRA and CDR2 is YSYEKL. The V and J ends lost 0 bases and 2 bases, in that order; junction bases with no gene match: 5. CDR3 coding DNA: TGCGCCAGCAGCCAAGAGGGGGACAGTTTCACAGATACGCAGTATTTT. Translation gives CASSQEGDSFTDTQYF.

The chain has TRBV29-1 and TRBJ1-2; 10 bases fit TRBD1. The germline CDR1 and CDR2 sequences are SQVTM and ANQGSEA. The CDR3 extends over 12 amino acids. The V gene end was trimmed by 7 bases and the J gene end by 5 bases; junction bases not matched to a gene: 4. CDR3 sequence: CSAGTGVYGYTF. In nucleotides, the CDR3 is TGCAGCGCCGGGACAGGGGTTTATGGCTACACCTTC.

V gene TRBV6-5 combines with J gene TRBJ2-5; 8 bases map to TRBD2. This CDR3 region has 16 residues. Germline V gene data show CDR1 as MNHEY and CDR2 as SVGAGI. V lost 4 bases to trimming and J lost 3 bases; unmatched junction nucleotides: 10. CDR3 loop: CASSSRLAIREETQYF. Written as DNA, the CDR3 is TGTGCCAGCAGTTCGCGACTAGCGATTAGGGAAGAGACCCAGTACTTC.

This rearrangement joins TRBV30 to TRBJ1-1; 7 bases are a match to TRBD1. The J segment lost 4 bases and the V segment lost 1 base, leaving 6 bases of the junction unmatched. The CDR3 covers 14 residues. Germline V gene sequence: CDR1 GTSNPN, CDR2 SVGIG (reference sequence). CDR3 in DNA: TGTGCCTGGAGTGAAGGACAGGTGGGCACTGAAGCTTTCTTT. Translated, it gives CAWSEGQVGTEAFF.

The chain joins TRBV18 to TRBJ1-1; 7 bases fit TRBD1. V dropped 4 bases and J dropped 6; count of bases not matched to a gene: 11. The CDR3 sequence is 15 residues long. Germline values: CDR1 KGHSH, CDR2 LQKENI. As DNA, the CDR3 is TGTGCCAGCTCACTACTACAGGGGAGAGGAGCTGAAGCTTTCTTT. Translation gives CASSLLQGRGAEAFF.

V usage is TRBV29-1 and J usage is TRBJ2-1, with D perhaps matching TRBD1 (5 bases). V lost 3 bases and J 0 bases, leaving 9 bases between the germline ends. The CDR3 loop spans 14 amino acids. Germline CDR1 SQVTM, CDR2 ANQGSEA. In nucleotides, the CDR3 is TGCAGCGTTGAGGGGCTGGACTCCTACAATGAGCAGTTCTTC. It translates to CSVEGLDSYNEQFF.

J is TRBJ2-7 and V is TRBV19, with 11 bases fitting TRBD2. Germline V gene sequence: CDR1 LNHDA, CDR2 SQIVND (reference sequence). The CDR3 is 14 residues long. V shed 5 bases, J shed 4 bases, and the junction held 4 bases outside the gene matches. CDR3 nucleotides: TGTGCCAGTAGTCTCGGGACTAGCGGATACGAGCAGTACTTC. Its translation: CASSLGTSGYEQYF. Based on the CDR3 plus reference TRBV19 and TRBJ2-7, the full variable domain is DGGITQSPKYLFRKEGQNVTLSCEQNLNHDAMYWYRQDPGQGLRLIYYSQIVNDFQKGDIAEGYSVSREKKESFPLTVTSAQKNPTAFYLCASSLGTSGYEQYFGPGTRLTVT.

The chain combines TRBV7-8 with TRBJ2-7; possibly TRBD2 for D (5 bases). Germline CDR1 is SGHVS and CDR2 is FQNEAQ. V was pared by 1 base and J by 0 bases, with 13 bases between. The CDR3 contains 16 residues. CDR3 protein: CASSLGAADLSYEQYF. The CDR3 DNA reads TGTGCCAGCAGCTTAGGTGCAGCGGACCTCTCCTACGAGCAGTACTTC.

This chain joins TRBV5-4 and TRBJ2-1; D possibly corresponds to TRBD2 (5 bases). Trimming removed 4 bases at V and 4 bases at J, with 21 bases between. The CDR3 extends over 17 amino acids. Germline values: CDR1 SGHNT, CDR2 YYREEE (reference sequence). DNA for the CDR3: TGTGCCAGCAGCCCCCCGGGAAGCGGACTCACTTACAATGAGCAGTTCTTC. Its protein is CASSPPGSGLTYNEQFF.

The chain has TRBV9 and TRBJ1-4, with D maybe TRBD1 (6 bases). The germline gives CDR1 SGDLS, CDR2 YYNGEE. This CDR3 has 16 residues. The germline V and J ends were trimmed by 1 base and 4 bases, with 14 bases remaining between them. The CDR3 DNA reads TGTGCCAGCAGCGTAAGTGGGGGCGTCGGTAATGAAAAACTGTTTTTT. Its protein product is CASSVSGGVGNEKLFF.

The gene calls are TRBV5-1 and TRBJ2-1; no clear D gene. Trimming took 0 bases from V and 4 from J, leaving 11 bases between them. CDR1 is SGHRS, CDR2 YFSETQ, per germline. This CDR3 region has 15 residues. CDR3 residues: CASSLAGTDYNEQFF. The DNA of the CDR3 is TGCGCCAGCAGCTTGGCCGGCACAGATTACAATGAGCAGTTCTTC. Full variable domain (rest looked up from reference TRBV5-1 and TRBJ2-1): KAGVTQTPRYLIKTRGQQVTLSCSPISGHRSVSWYQQTPGQGLQFLFEYFSETQRNKGNFPGRFSGRQFSNSRSEMNVSTLELGDSALYLCASSLAGTDYNEQFFGPGTRLTVL.

V is TRBV19 and J is TRBJ2-1; 10 positions agree with TRBD1. The V and J ends lost 7 bases and 0 bases, in that order; junction bases with no gene match: 6. The CDR3 is 16 amino acids. CDR1 LNHDA and CDR2 SQIVND come from the germline V gene (reference sequence). In DNA, the CDR3 is TGTGCCAGTATGACCGGACAGGGGGACTCCTACAATGAGCAGTTCTTC. The encoded protein is CASMTGQGDSYNEQFF.